This T cell receptor beta chain was identified during a study of tumor-infiltrating lymphocytes in primary liver carcinoma. Study details: Patients comprised men and women whose ages fell between 30 and 69 years.

CDR1 is SGHNT, CDR2 YYREEE, per germline (reference sequence). This CDR3 contains 12 residues. About this clonotype itself: One end of the junction fails to match germline, which may point to a read error.

Bulk tissue was left unsorted, and RNA and DNA were co-extracted from 20-30 mg of it. The authors made TCR beta cDNA from roughly 480 ng total RNA with a constant-region primer. Slightly modified ARM-PCR with three nested multiplex PCR rounds yielded TCR beta libraries. TRBV1-TRBV30 forward and Cbeta reverse primers drove the first two approximately 10-cycle rounds. TCRdb itself ran the multiplex PCR reads through MiXCR, one entry per CDR3 protein. The data show roughly 80,000 distinct CDR3 sequences, with roughly 71% seen just once and approximately 26% held by the top ten. The source material was tumor-adjacent normal liver tissue. This receptor was identified in a middle-aged man with primary liver carcinoma and hepatitis B virus infection. The chain carries TRBV5-4 and TRBJ2-2, with D tentatively TRBD2 (5 bases). The CDR3 sequence: CASSLWTWELFF. The CDR3 bases are TGTGCCAGCAGCTTATGGACGTGGGAGCTGTTCTTT. Full variable domain (missing parts from reference TRBV5-4 and TRBJ2-2): ETGVTQSPTHLIKTRGQQVTLRCSSQSGHNTVSWYQQALGQGPQFIFQYYREEENGRGNFPPRFSGLQFPNYSSELNVNALELDDSALYLCASSLWTWELFFGEGSRLTVL.